The 27 T cell receptor beta chains listed next were all sequenced from one sample in a study of metastatic and nonmetastatic thyroid tumors. Until they underwent thyroid surgery, no patient had received any treatment. MiXCR was used by TCRdb to re-call the PCR reads. This table holds about 89,000 clones, 9.5% to 15% found once. The specimen was tumor tissue. These receptors came from a female donor with papillary thyroid cancer or a benign thyroid nodule (not recorded which). Some clones in this sample may be carry-over from other donors' samples.

About this clone: This may arise from a read error, as a much more abundant clone is one base away. V and J are TRBV7-3 and TRBJ1-2; 8 nucleotides match TRBD1. The CDR3 is 14 amino acids. Germline V gene data show CDR1 as SGHTA and CDR2 as FQGTGA. The CDR3 here is CTSSSDRAGYGYTF. DNA for the CDR3: TGTACCAGCAGCTCGGACAGGGCGGGCTATGGCTACACCTTC.

This clone appeared many times. The V gene is TRBV9, the J gene TRBJ1-1; 7 bases fit TRBD1. Germline V lookup: CDR1 SGDLS, CDR2 YYNGEE. The CDR3 totals 15 residues. V shed 0 bases, J shed 1 base, and the junction held 3 bases outside the gene matches. CDR3 DNA sequence: TGTGCCAGCAGCGTAGAGGGGGCGCAGAACACTGAAGCTTTCTTT. It specifies CASSVEGAQNTEAFF.

Concerning this clone itself: This may be a read error, as it is one base from a much larger clone. The chain's CDR3 is CAIIDQETQYF. CDR3 coding DNA: TGTGCCATCATTGATCAAGAGACCCAGTACTTC. The gene calls are TRBV10-3 and TRBJ2-5; D gene ambiguous. The V end was cut by 7 bases, the J end by 2 bases, with 5 bases between. This CDR3 spans 11 amino acids. Germline V gene lookup returns CDR1 ENHRY and CDR2 SYGVKD.

As concerns this clone: The conserved phenylalanine or tryptophan normally closing the CDR3 is absent here, so this likely arose from a read error. V and J are TRBV11-2 and TRBJ2-2; no clear D gene. This CDR3 has 15 residues. Germline CDR1 SGHAT, CDR2 FQNNGV. Deletions cut 10 bases from V and 0 bases from J, with 15 bases between. DNA for the CDR3: TGTGCCACCACGGCGCTCGGGTCGAACACCGGGGAGCTGTTTTCT. Translated, it gives CATTALGSNTGELFS.

This clone was seen ten or more times. For the CDR3, the DNA is TGTGCCAGCAGTGGGGACAGGGCCTACGAGCAGTACTTC. Encoded protein: CASSGDRAYEQYF. The rearrangement uses TRBV2 and TRBJ2-7; 9 positions match TRBD1. Germline loops: CDR1 SNHLY, CDR2 FYNNEI. This CDR3 region has 13 residues. Trimming took 4 bases from V and 2 from J; bases not matched to a gene: 0.

This chain links TRBV12-3 or TRBV12-4 with TRBJ2-3; 15 bases align to TRBD2. The CDR3 totals 21 residues. V lost 7 bases and J lost 0; bases outside the gene matches: 17. The chain's CDR3 is CASIQRMGEGTSGRSTDTQYF. The CDR3 DNA reads as TGTGCCAGCATCCAGCGTATGGGAGAAGGGACTAGCGGGAGGAGCACAGATACGCAGTATTTT.

The table lists this clone with a count of one. The V call is TRBV3-1, the J call TRBJ2-1, with 9 bases matching TRBD2. The CDR3 runs to 13 residues. Germline CDR1 LGHDT, CDR2 YNNKEL (reference sequence). Unmatched junction bases numbered 0, after V lost 5 bases and J lost 4 bases. CDR3 nucleotides: TGTGCCAGCAGCGCGGGGGGGTACAATGAGCAGTTCTTC. Translating it yields CASSAGGYNEQFF.

This clone was detected ten times or more. The junction differs from germline at one of its ends, possibly a read error. Different DNA sequences within this sample yield the same CDR3. The rearrangement uses TRBV2 and TRBJ2-7, with 9 positions matching TRBD2. This CDR3 spans 15 amino acids. Per the germline V gene, CDR1 is SNHLY and CDR2 is FYNNEI. The CDR3 loop reads CASRKTSGRPYEQYF. The DNA for the CDR3 is TGTGCCAGCAGGAAAACTAGCGGGCGACCCTACGAACAGTACTTC.

At least ten counts were recorded for this clone. The V and J genes are TRBV19 and TRBJ1-1; D is perhaps TRBD1 (6 bases). Trimming pared 4 bases from V and 0 bases from J, leaving 18 bases between. Per the germline V gene, CDR1 is LNHDA and CDR2 is SQIVND (reference sequence). The CDR3 has 17 amino acids. The CDR3 region has the DNA TGTGCCAGTAGTACTTCTTACGGGGGGCCGATGAACACTGAAGCTTTCTTT. Translated: CASSTSYGGPMNTEAFF.

A remark on this clone: A much more abundant neighbour one base away suggests this may be a read error. V gene TRBV5-1 combines with J gene TRBJ2-5; D not certain. Per the germline V gene, CDR1 is SGHRS and CDR2 is YFSETQ. This CDR3 is 11 amino acids long. The CDR3 loop is CASSIKETKYF. CDR3 nucleotides: TGCGCCAGCAGCATTAAAGAGACCAAGTACTTC.

A note on this clone: A much larger clone is a single base away; this may be a read error. Other DNA sequences in the sample encode the same CDR3. The chain links TRBV27 to TRBJ2-7, with D perhaps TRBD1 (6 bases). Germline-derived CDR1 and CDR2 are MNHEY and SMNVEV (reference sequence). CDR3 size: 14 residues. V lost 6 bases and J lost 5, with 17 bases in between. The CDR3 here is CASRARVGGNEQYF. Written as DNA, the CDR3 is TGTGCCAGCAGGGCCCGTGTTGGGGGCAACGAGCAGTACTTC.

This chain connects TRBV7-9 to TRBJ1-1, with a possible D match to TRBD1 (5 bases). The germline gives CDR1 SEHNR, CDR2 FQNEAQ (reference sequence). V lost 2 bases and J 2 bases, leaving 12 bases between the germline ends. This CDR3 contains 15 residues. For the CDR3, the DNA is TGTGCCAGCAGCTTATTGTGGGACGGTAACACTGAAGCTTTCTTT. This translates into CASSLLWDGNTEAFF.

This clone was seen at least ten times. This sequence joins TRBV18 and TRBJ1-6; a weak D match, TRBD1 (6 bases). The germline CDR1 and CDR2 sequences are KGHSH and LQKENI. The V gene lost 3 bases and the J gene lost 8 bases, with 14 bases spanning the gap. The CDR3 is 15 residues long. The CDR3 protein is CASSPPTGLHSPLHF. CDR3 nucleotide sequence: TGTGCCAGCTCACCTCCAACAGGGCTCCATTCACCCCTCCACTTT.

Here the CDR3 reads CASRPTGRVNEQYF. The CDR3 region has the DNA TGTGCCAGCAGGCCGACAGGGCGCGTCAACGAGCAGTACTTC. V and J are TRBV6-2 or TRBV6-3 and TRBJ2-7; 7 bases match TRBD1. Trimming cost V 6 bases and J 5 bases; bases outside gene matches: 10. The CDR3 covers 14 residues. Germline CDR1 and CDR2: MNHEY and SVGEGT.

Details on this clone: A much larger clone differs by one base, so this may be a read error. The chain joins TRBV5-1 to TRBJ2-3, with a weak D call TRBD2 (5 bases). From germline, CDR1 is SGHRS and CDR2 YFSETQ. The length of the CDR3 is 16 residues. V was shortened by 0 bases and J by 0 bases, with 11 bases between the two germline ends. The CDR3 loop is CASSLVHGLSTDTQYF. Written as DNA, the CDR3 is TGCGCCAGCAGCTTGGTCCACGGACTCAGCACAGATACGCAGTATTTT.

In its sample, this clone was seen many times. This sequence joins TRBV5-1 and TRBJ2-5; D unresolved. Trimming pared 4 bases from V and 1 base from J, leaving 5 bases between. Germline-derived CDR1 and CDR2 are SGHRS and YFSETQ. The CDR3 has 12 amino acids. CDR3 region: CASSETQETQYF. The CDR3 coding sequence is TGCGCCAGCAGCGAAACCCAAGAGACCCAGTACTTC. The full variable domain, with the rest looked up from reference TRBV5-1 and TRBJ2-5, is KAGVTQTPRYLIKTRGQQVTLSCSPISGHRSVSWYQQTPGQGLQFLFEYFSETQRNKGNFPGRFSGRQFSNSRSEMNVSTLELGDSALYLCASSETQETQYFGPGTRLLVL.

Notes on this clone: Being one base from a much bigger clone, this may be a read error. Other DNA sequences within the sample encode an identical CDR3. The genes are TRBV5-6 and TRBJ1-2; D gene uncertain. The CDR3 loop spans 14 amino acids. Germline V gene data show CDR1 as SGHDT and CDR2 as YYEEEE. CDR3 in DNA: TGTACCAGCAGCTTGGACGCCTCATCGGATGGCTACACCTTC. This codes for CTSSLDASSDGYTF.

This clone came up many times. The chain employs TRBV10-1 and TRBJ2-3, with 14 bases identical to TRBD2. V shed 7 bases, J shed 1 base, and the junction held 7 bases outside the gene matches. The CDR3 is made up of 17 amino acids. CDR1 and CDR2 from the germline V gene are WNHNN and SYGVQD (reference sequence). The DNA for the CDR3 is TGCGCCAGCACCTCGGGACTAGCGGGAGCCCGCACAGATACGCAGTATTTT. It encodes CASTSGLAGARTDTQYF.

This clone was counted only a few times. This could be a read error, since a much larger clone is one nucleotide away. V usage is TRBV4-1 and J usage is TRBJ1-3, with TRBD1 identical over 7 bases. CDR1 is MGHRA, CDR2 YSYEKL, per germline. The CDR3 runs to 15 residues. The CDR3 sequence is CASSLQGLQGNSIYF. CDR3 DNA sequence: TGCGCCAGCAGTCTACAGGGGTTGCAAGGAAACTCCATATATTTT.

This clone was seen many times. The rearrangement uses TRBV20-1 and TRBJ2-2; D is unclear. The CDR3 totals 13 residues. Germline CDR1 DFQATT, CDR2 SNEGSKA (reference sequence). V lost 3 bases and J lost 5, with 10 bases in between. The CDR3 DNA is TGCAGTGCTAGCCGGGTGGAAACCGGGGAGCTGTTTTTT. Protein: CSASRVETGELFF.

Relative to its sample, this clone is medium-sized. The V gene is TRBV10-3, the J gene TRBJ2-7; TRBD2 aligns across 7 bases. CDR1 and CDR2 from the germline V gene are ENHRY and SYGVKD. The CDR3 totals 15 residues. The V and J ends lost 3 bases and 2 bases, in that order; junction bases with no gene match: 7. The CDR3 protein is CAISELSSGTYEQYF. In DNA form, the CDR3 reads TGTGCCATCAGTGAATTGTCTAGCGGAACCTACGAGCAGTACTTC.

This clone was recorded many times. This chain joins TRBV19 and TRBJ2-7; D ambiguous. The CDR3 is made up of 13 amino acids. Germline V gene sequence: CDR1 LNHDA, CDR2 SQIVND (reference sequence). Trimming took off 3 bases at V and 1 base at J, with 7 bases between the two ends. The CDR3 DNA is TGTGCCAGTAGTATTGGGGATTCCTACGAGCAGTACTTC. It codes for CASSIGDSYEQYF.

Points on this clone: A read error is possible here, since a much larger clone lies one base away. V is TRBV20-1 and J is TRBJ1-1; 7 nucleotides match TRBD1. The germline V gene encodes CDR1 DFQATT and CDR2 SNEGSKA (reference sequence). V dropped 5 bases and J dropped 5; count of bases not matched to a gene: 8. The CDR3 totals 13 residues. CDR3 region: CSAGDSMGTEAFF. In DNA form, the CDR3 reads TGCAGTGCTGGGGACAGCATGGGGACTGAAGCTTTCTTT.

This clone was recorded many times. V usage is TRBV5-4 and J usage is TRBJ1-3, with D unresolved. Germline loops: CDR1 SGHNT, CDR2 YYREEE (reference sequence). CDR3 length equals 14 residues. Trimming took off 2 bases at V and 2 bases at J, with 8 bases between the two ends. The CDR3 region has the DNA TGTGCCAGCAGCTTAGATAGGGCTGGAAACACCATATATTTT. It translates to CASSLDRAGNTIYF.

This clone was counted at least ten times. The chain employs TRBV6-1 and TRBJ1-5; D unclear. The CDR3 length is 14 residues. V was shortened by 6 bases and J by 2 bases, with 11 bases between the two germline ends. In germline, CDR1 is MNHNS, CDR2 SASEGT. CDR3 residues: CASSSLKGNQPQHF. The CDR3 region has the DNA TGTGCCAGCAGCTCTCTAAAGGGCAATCAGCCCCAGCATTTT.

This clone has at least ten counts. J is TRBJ2-2 and V is TRBV28, with D tentatively TRBD2 (5 bases). The CDR3 totals 15 residues. The germline V gene has CDR1 MDHEN and CDR2 SYDVKM. The V end was cut by 6 bases, the J end by 2 bases, with 13 bases between. Written as DNA, the CDR3 is TGTGCCAGCAGGGTGGGGAGCTCTAACACCGGGGAGCTGTTTTTT. Translating gives CASRVGSSNTGELFF.

This clone was counted at least ten times. A much larger clone is a single base away; this may be a read error. The same CDR3 also results from other DNA sequences found in this sample. CDR3 in DNA: TGTGCCAGCAGAGACAACAGCGGGACCTCCTACGAGCAGTACTTC. It codes for CASRDNSGTSYEQYF. The chain has TRBV6-1 and TRBJ2-7, with 7 bases matching TRBD2. The germline gives CDR1 MNHNS, CDR2 SASEGT. J lost 0 bases, V lost 6 bases, and 8 bases had no gene match. The CDR3 sequence is 15 residues long.